The T cell receptor beta chain under discussion was sequenced for a study of shared clonotypes between healthy human individuals. As defined, naive CD8 cells were CD45RO-negative and positively selected for CCR7, with terminally differentiated effector memory CD45RA+ cells excluded. Germline trimming cut 1 base from V and 5 bases from J; bases unmatched to any gene: 3. Germline V lookup: CDR1 SGHNT, CDR2 YYREEE (reference sequence). The length of the CDR3 is 14 residues. Over several immunoSEQ plates, each subset's genomic DNA was distributed in even portions. Libraries were prepared by immunoSEQ multiplex PCR; TCRdb keeps only in-frame clonotypes and omits some of them. The sample yields about 2.1 million clones, 90% to 95% seen once.

This receptor was identified in a man between 18 and 35 years old in good health. Some clones in this sample may be carry-over from other donors' samples. The sample comprised naive CD8+ T cells from PBMCs. V gene TRBV5-4 combines with J gene TRBJ2-5, with TRBD1 matching 9 bases. CDR3 amino acids: CASSLIGTGETQYF. The CDR3 DNA reads TGTGCCAGCAGCTTGATCGGGACAGGGGAGACCCAGTACTTC.